This T cell receptor beta chain derives from a study of response to subunit inactivated influenza vaccine (dated by TCRdb to 2017 to 2018). Background for the entire study: Deep quantitative profiling of the T cell receptor repertoire was used in the study to follow responses to a trivalent subunit inactivated influenza vaccine. Study-level results and caveats: It was suggested by the authors that each seasonal influenza vaccination may recruit only a limited number of new T cells.

Turning to this clonotype: Its specific antigen is unknown. Base qualities were left out, and no much larger clone turns up one base away.

CDR1 SGHVS and CDR2 FQNEAQ are derived from the germline V gene. V was cut back by 1 base and J by 0 bases, leaving a gap of 8 bases between them. Reading from cysteine to phenylalanine, the CDR3 counts 15 amino acids. CDR3 DNA is the only sequence kept; it has 45 bases, read in frame from the first base. The library was made by RT-PCR. Sequencing instrument: Illumina HiSeq 2500. In TCRdb, the public reads were trimmed at Q25 with fastp and aligned with MiXCR, with productive beta chains retained. Under each unique CDR3 protein, matching rows form one entry showing the most common genes and DNA. A total of roughly 790,000 distinct CDR3 sequences appear in this sample, around 20% of them only once. Roughly 10% of the sample comes from the top ten.

The rearrangement combines TRBV7-8 with TRBJ2-3, with the D gene uncertain. The TCR comes from a man aged 50-60 years who received an inactivated influenza vaccine. Donor details come from another sample of the same person, matched by shared clones. Material: PBMCs from blood, obtained 4 to 6 days after vaccination. The CDR3 is CASSLDRFSTDTQYF. At the DNA level, the sequence is TGTGCCAGCAGCTTAGATAGGTTTAGCACAGATACGCAGTATTTT.